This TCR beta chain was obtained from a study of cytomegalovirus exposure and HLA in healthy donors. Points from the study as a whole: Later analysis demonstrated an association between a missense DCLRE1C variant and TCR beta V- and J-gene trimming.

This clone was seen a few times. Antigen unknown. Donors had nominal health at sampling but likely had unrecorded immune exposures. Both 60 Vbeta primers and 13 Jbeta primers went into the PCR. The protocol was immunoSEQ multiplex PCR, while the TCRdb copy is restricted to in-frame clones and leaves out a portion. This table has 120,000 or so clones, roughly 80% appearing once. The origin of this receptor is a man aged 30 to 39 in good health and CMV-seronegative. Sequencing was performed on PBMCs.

CDR3 sequence: CASSPPGVQQETQYF. In nucleotides, the CDR3 is TGTGCCAGCTCACCACCAGGAGTACAACAAGAGACCCAGTACTTC. This chain connects TRBV18 to TRBJ2-5; D not certain. The germline gives CDR1 KGHSH, CDR2 LQKENI. The CDR3 loop spans 15 amino acids. V was cut by 0 bases and J by 2 bases, with 10 bases left in between.